These 20 T cell receptor beta chains originate from one sample sequenced in a study of T cell repertoires in MIS-A myocarditis. Profiled with immunoSEQ multiplex PCR; TCRdb holds only in-frame clones, not every one. The sample has 14,000 to 15,000 clones, just under 75% seen once. Material for sequencing was left ventricle heart tissue obtained at autopsy. Source of these receptors: a man younger than 35 with fulminant myocarditis from multisystem inflammatory syndrome in adults (MIS-A) after COVID-19.

The chain carries TRBV4-3 and TRBJ2-5, with 11 bases that match TRBD1. J gave up 5 bases and V 5 bases, and 7 bases lay outside the gene matches. Germline-derived CDR1 and CDR2 are LGHNA and YSLEER. The CDR3 consists of 15 residues. This CDR3 is CASSEGTGGAETQYF. The CDR3 DNA is TGCGCCAGCAGCGAAGGGACAGGGGGAGCTGAGACCCAGTACTTC.

This clone has only one observation. The chain is built from TRBV28 and TRBJ2-1, with TRBD2 identical over 7 bases. The CDR3 runs to 19 residues. Per the germline V gene, CDR1 is MDHEN and CDR2 is SYDVKM. The V gene end was trimmed by 5 bases and the J gene end by 2 bases; junction bases not matched to a gene: 18. The DNA of the CDR3 is TGTGCCAGCAGTGGGAGTGGTGTCCGAGGCGGGAGTGCCTACAATGAGCAGTTCTTC. Its translation is CASSGSGVRGGSAYNEQFF.

The gene calls are TRBV6-6 and TRBJ2-2; 8 nucleotides align to TRBD2. The V gene's germline CDR1 is MNHNY and CDR2 SVGAGI (reference sequence). V shed 5 bases, J shed 2 bases, and the junction held 4 bases outside the gene matches. This CDR3 spans 15 amino acids. DNA for the CDR3: TGTGCCAGCAGTCCTACTAGCGGTAACACCGGGGAGCTGTTTTTT. As protein: CASSPTSGNTGELFF.

The chain has TRBV5-4 and TRBJ2-1; tentatively, D is TRBD2 (6 bases). The CDR3 runs to 13 residues. Per germline, CDR1 SGHNT and CDR2 YYREEE (reference sequence). The germline V and J ends were trimmed by 4 bases and 8 bases, with 13 bases remaining between them. The CDR3 region is CASSQLPGDEQFF. The CDR3 region has the DNA TGTGCCAGCAGCCAACTTCCGGGGGATGAGCAGTTCTTC. Full variable domain (missing parts from reference TRBV5-4 and TRBJ2-1): ETGVTQSPTHLIKTRGQQVTLRCSSQSGHNTVSWYQQALGQGPQFIFQYYREEENGRGNFPPRFSGLQFPNYSSELNVNALELDDSALYLCASSQLPGDEQFFGPGTRLTVL.

This clone was detected only once. The rearrangement links TRBV10-3 to TRBJ1-2; TRBD1 aligns across 8 bases. Germline V lookup: CDR1 ENHRY, CDR2 SYGVKD. The CDR3 loop spans 18 amino acids. V shed 3 bases, J shed 0 bases, and the junction held 12 bases outside the gene matches. CDR3 loop: CAISDRHMTGEANYGYTF. The CDR3 DNA reads as TGTGCCATCAGTGACCGTCATATGACAGGGGAGGCTAACTATGGCTACACCTTC.

In its sample, this clone was seen a few times. V is TRBV14 and J is TRBJ2-7; no clear D. The CDR3 consists of 13 residues. Germline-derived CDR1 and CDR2 are SGHDN and FVKESK. The ends were cut back, 3 bases at V and 4 bases at J, with 10 bases in the middle. CDR3 sequence: CASSHGFGYEQYF. CDR3 coding DNA: TGTGCCAGCAGCCACGGTTTCGGATACGAGCAGTACTTC.

In this sample, this clone turned up a few times. This rearrangement joins TRBV7-8 to TRBJ2-7; D not resolved. With 3 bases removed from V and 4 bases from J, the gap between germline ends came to 10 bases. Per germline, CDR1 SGHVS and CDR2 FQNEAQ. The CDR3 has 13 amino acids. CDR3 nucleotides: TGTGCCAGCAGCTTCTTATTGGGTTACGAGCAGTACTTC. Translating it yields CASSFLLGYEQYF. Together with reference TRBV7-8 and TRBJ2-7, the CDR3 gives the full variable domain: GAGVSQSPRYKVAKRGQDVALRCDPISGHVSLFWYQQALGQGPEFLTYFQNEAQLDKSGLPSDRFFAERPEGSVSTLKIQRTQQEDSAVYLCASSFLLGYEQYFGPGTRLTVT.

The gene calls are TRBV9 and TRBJ2-2, with D tentatively TRBD2 (6 bases). CDR3 length: 15 amino acids. V was trimmed by 6 bases and J by 5 bases, leaving 17 bases between them. Germline loops: CDR1 SGDLS, CDR2 YYNGEE. CDR3 nucleotide sequence: TGTGCCAGCACCCGGAGGGTCCAGCTTACCGGGGAGCTGTTTTTT. It specifies CASTRRVQLTGELFF.

The table lists this clone with a few counts. The V gene is TRBV9, the J gene TRBJ1-1; D not certain. The CDR3 sequence is 15 residues long. Germline-derived CDR1 and CDR2 are SGDLS and YYNGEE. Trimming shortened V by 3 bases and J by 6 bases, and 18 bases separated the two germline ends. The CDR3 DNA sequence: TGTGCCAGCAGCGCGATAGATTCAGTGTACGCTGAAGCTTTCTTT. It specifies CASSAIDSVYAEAFF. Full variable domain (missing parts from reference TRBV9 and TRBJ1-1): DSGVTQTPKHLITATGQRVTLRCSPRSGDLSVYWYQQSLDQGLQFLIQYYNGEERAKGNILERFSAQQFPDLHSELNLSSLELGDSALYFCASSAIDSVYAEAFFGQGTRLTVV.

The genes are TRBV7-8 and TRBJ2-5; 10 bases line up with TRBD2. Germline V CDR1 and CDR2: SGHVS, FQNEAQ. V lost 1 base and J lost 5; bases outside the gene matches: 10. The CDR3 is made up of 17 amino acids. CDR3 bases: TGTGCCAGCAGCTTAGACCCAGCGGGGGGGCCCGGGGAGACCCAGTACTTC. Encoded protein: CASSLDPAGGPGETQYF.

This chain links TRBV28 with TRBJ1-1; D not resolved. The germline gives CDR1 MDHEN, CDR2 SYDVKM. CDR3 size: 12 residues. The germline V and J ends were trimmed by 6 bases and 4 bases, with 9 bases remaining between them. The CDR3 spells CASRYSATEAFF. The CDR3 DNA reads as TGTGCCAGCAGATATAGTGCCACTGAAGCTTTCTTT. The full variable domain, its missing parts supplied by reference TRBV28 and TRBJ1-1, is DVKVTQSSRYLVKRTGEKVFLECVQDMDHENMFWYRQDPGLGLRLIYFSYDVKMKEKGDIPEGYSVSREKKERFSLILESASTNQTSMYLCASRYSATEAFFGQGTRLTVV.

In its sample, this clone was seen a few times. The chain joins TRBV5-4 to TRBJ2-1; D tentatively reads TRBD1 or TRBD2 (5 bases each). V lost 6 bases to trimming and J lost 5 bases, with 18 bases between them. The CDR3 spans 15 residues. From germline, CDR1 is SGHNT and CDR2 YYREEE (reference sequence). CDR3 in DNA: TGTGCCAGCACCCAGGAGGTTGGGGGACACAATGAGCAGTTCTTC. Encoded protein: CASTQEVGGHNEQFF. The whole variable domain, remainder taken from reference TRBV5-4 and TRBJ2-1, is ETGVTQSPTHLIKTRGQQVTLRCSSQSGHNTVSWYQQALGQGPQFIFQYYREEENGRGNFPPRFSGLQFPNYSSELNVNALELDDSALYLCASTQEVGGHNEQFFGPGTRLTVL.

The rearrangement uses TRBV5-1 and TRBJ2-7, with no clear D. The CDR3 length is 11 residues. Between the trimmed V and J ends, which lost 5 bases and 5 bases, there was a span of 8 bases. The germline V gene encodes CDR1 SGHRS and CDR2 YFSETQ. CDR3 sequence (DNA): TGCGCCAGCAGAATTAGTGACGAGCAGTACTTC. This codes for CASRISDEQYF.

The J gene is TRBJ1-5, the V gene TRBV21-1; the DNA was not used to check the table's D call, TRBD1. TRBV21-1 is a pseudogene segment. The CDR3 is 18 amino acids. This CDR3 reads CASSKVVGDRRNNQPQHF. The DNA for the CDR3 is TGTGCCAGCAGCAAAGTGGTAGGGGACAGACGGAACAATCAGCCCCAGCATTTT.

The chain recombines TRBV5-1 with TRBJ1-3; the D is unclear. The V gene's germline CDR1 is SGHRS and CDR2 YFSETQ. V was pared by 0 bases and J by 8 bases, with 3 bases between. CDR3 length equals 11 residues. CDR3 region: CASSLGDTIYF. For the CDR3, the DNA is TGCGCCAGCAGCTTGGGGGACACCATATATTTT.

V gene TRBV19 combines with J gene TRBJ2-1; a weak D match, TRBD1 (6 bases). This CDR3 has 16 amino acids. Germline-derived CDR1 and CDR2 are LNHDA and SQIVND (reference sequence). Trimming took 7 bases from V and 0 from J, leaving 16 bases between them. CDR3: CASNLDRPGSYNEQFF. The CDR3 nucleotides read TGTGCCAGTAACCTCGACAGGCCGGGCTCCTACAATGAGCAGTTCTTC.

The chain is built from TRBV18 and TRBJ2-7; no reliable D call. Trimming shortened V by 3 bases and J by 0 bases, and 12 bases separated the two germline ends. This CDR3 contains 15 residues. Germline CDR1 KGHSH, CDR2 LQKENI. CDR3 DNA: TGTGCCAGCTCACCTCAGGCAGCTAGCTCCTACGAGCAGTACTTC. Protein: CASSPQAASSYEQYF.

The chain combines TRBV10-2 with TRBJ1-2; D is unresolved. The CDR3 has 12 amino acids. Trimming stripped 2 bases from V and 5 bases from J, with 6 bases between. Germline V lookup: CDR1 WSHSY, CDR2 SAAADI. The CDR3 nucleotides are TGCGCCAGCAGTGAGAGGGCTTATGGCTACACCTTC. Its protein product is CASSERAYGYTF.

About this clone: The junction departs from germline at one end; a sequencing error may be responsible. The rearrangement links TRBV12-3 or TRBV12-4 to TRBJ2-3; maybe TRBD1 (5 bases). The CDR3 runs to 13 residues. The CDR3 is CASSLAPTGTQYF. CDR3 nucleotides: TGTGCCAGCAGTTTAGCCCCCACAGGTACGCAGTATTTT.

The rearrangement links TRBV5-1 to TRBJ1-1; D is undetermined. Trimming removed 0 bases at V and 1 base at J, with 16 bases between. This CDR3 has 17 residues. Germline V gives CDR1 SGHRS, CDR2 YFSETQ. The CDR3 is CASSLAVTDRTNTEAFF. DNA of the CDR3: TGCGCCAGCAGCTTGGCCGTCACAGACCGTACGAACACTGAAGCTTTCTTT.